Sequencing of this T cell receptor beta chain was carried out in a study of T-cell memory formation after mild COVID-19. Study as a whole: For the most part, TCR clusters were specific to one donor. Study findings and constraints: Of the contracting clones, CD4+ ones lay mainly in CM and EM, and CD8+ ones in EMRA. CD4/CD8 balance characterized clones contracting day 15 to 85, and CD4+ skew characterized later expanders.

Using constant-segment primers, 5'RACE produced TCR alpha and TCR beta cDNA libraries carrying sample barcodes and UMIs. TCRdb fed the 5' RACE reads into MiXCR, producing one record per CDR3 protein. Of under 300,000 distinct CDR3 sequences in the sample, around 16% were seen once. This clonotype was seen at least ten times. The antigen is unknown. The V and J ends lost 5 bases and 7 bases respectively, with 12 bases between them. In germline, CDR1 is MGHDK, CDR2 SYGVNS. The CDR3 extends over 14 amino acids. This sequence joins TRBV25-1 and TRBJ1-6; D is unclear. Material: PBMCs or a T cell subset sorted from them (not recorded which). The TCR sequence derives from a man between 18 and 35 years old who had mild COVID-19 (a few samples of this study predate the infection). Cell type and time point are not known. The CDR3 reads CASSTAGSNSPLHF. The CDR3 DNA is TGTGCCAGCAGTACCGCAGGTTCCAATTCACCCCTCCACTTT.